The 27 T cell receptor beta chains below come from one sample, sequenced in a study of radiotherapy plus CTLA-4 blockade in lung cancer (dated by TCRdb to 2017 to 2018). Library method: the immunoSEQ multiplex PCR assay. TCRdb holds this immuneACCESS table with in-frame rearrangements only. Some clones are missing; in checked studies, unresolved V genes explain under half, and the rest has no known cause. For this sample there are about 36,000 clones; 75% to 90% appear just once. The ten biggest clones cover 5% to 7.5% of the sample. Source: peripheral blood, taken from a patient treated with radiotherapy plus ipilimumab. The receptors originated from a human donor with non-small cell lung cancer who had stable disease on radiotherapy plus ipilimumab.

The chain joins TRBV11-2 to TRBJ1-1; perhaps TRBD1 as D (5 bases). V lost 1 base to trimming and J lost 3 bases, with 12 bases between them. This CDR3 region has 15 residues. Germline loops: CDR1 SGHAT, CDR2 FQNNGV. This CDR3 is CASSLGAGRYTEAFF. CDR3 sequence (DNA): TGTGCCAGCAGCTTAGGGGCAGGGAGGTACACTGAAGCTTTCTTT.

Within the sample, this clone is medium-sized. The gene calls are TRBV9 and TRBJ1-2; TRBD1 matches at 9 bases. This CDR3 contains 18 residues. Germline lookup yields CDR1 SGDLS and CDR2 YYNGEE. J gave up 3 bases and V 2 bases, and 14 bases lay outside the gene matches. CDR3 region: CASSVSSLDRGRDYGYTF. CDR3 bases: TGTGCCAGCAGCGTCTCATCCCTCGACAGGGGGAGGGACTATGGCTACACCTTC.

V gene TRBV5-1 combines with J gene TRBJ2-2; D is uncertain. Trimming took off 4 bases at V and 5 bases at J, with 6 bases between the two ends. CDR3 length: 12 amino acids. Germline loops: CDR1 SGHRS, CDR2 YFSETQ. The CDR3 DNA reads TGCGCCAGCAGCACTATAACCGGGGAGCTGTTTTTT. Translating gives CASSTITGELFF.

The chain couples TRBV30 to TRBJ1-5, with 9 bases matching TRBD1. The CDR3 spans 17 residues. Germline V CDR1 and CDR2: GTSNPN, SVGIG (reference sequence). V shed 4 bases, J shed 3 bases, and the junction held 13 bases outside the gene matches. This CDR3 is CAWTSGTGRPDNQPQHF. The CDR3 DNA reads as TGTGCCTGGACCTCCGGGACAGGGCGACCCGACAATCAGCCCCAGCATTTT.

CDR3 loop: CASSLITTSGGRYEQYF. The CDR3 nucleotides are TGTGCCAGCAGCCTCATAACGACTAGCGGAGGGAGATACGAGCAGTACTTC. The chain employs TRBV7-2 and TRBJ2-7; 9 bases agree with TRBD2. The CDR3 runs 17 residues. Germline lookup yields CDR1 SGHTA and CDR2 FQGNSA. The junction had 15 bases not matched to a gene; V was cut back by 5 bases and J by 4 bases.

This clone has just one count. In DNA form, the CDR3 reads TGTGCCAGCAGCTGGACAGGGGGTCCCACCGGGGAGCTGTTTTTT. Protein product: CASSWTGGPTGELFF. The V and J genes are TRBV7-9 and TRBJ2-2, with 10 bases aligning to TRBD1. The CDR3 has 15 amino acids. The V gene's germline CDR1 is SEHNR and CDR2 FQNEAQ (reference sequence). V was clipped by 4 bases and J by 4 bases; unmatched bases: 3. The entire variable domain, with the rest obtained from reference TRBV7-9 and TRBJ2-2, is as follows: DTGVSQNPRHKITKRGQNVTFRCDPISEHNRLYWYRQTLGQGPEFLTYFQNEAQLEKSRLLSDRFSAERPKGSFSTLEIQRTEQGDSAMYLCASSWTGGPTGELFFGEGSRLTVL.

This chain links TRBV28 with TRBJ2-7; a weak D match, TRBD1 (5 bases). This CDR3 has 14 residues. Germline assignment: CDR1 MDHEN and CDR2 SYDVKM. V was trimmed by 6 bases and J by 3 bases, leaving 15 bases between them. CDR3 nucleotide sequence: TGTGCCAGCAGCACCGCCGACAGACGCTACGAGCAGTACTTC. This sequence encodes CASSTADRRYEQYF.

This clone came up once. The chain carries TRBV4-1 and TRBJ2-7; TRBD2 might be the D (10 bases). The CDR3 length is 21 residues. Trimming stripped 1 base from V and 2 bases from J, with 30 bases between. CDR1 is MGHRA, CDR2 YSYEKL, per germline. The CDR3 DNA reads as TGCGCCAGCAGCCAAGCCGGGACAGGGTCCCTAGCGGGAGTTAAACCCTACGAGCAGTACTTC. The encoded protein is CASSQAGTGSLAGVKPYEQYF.

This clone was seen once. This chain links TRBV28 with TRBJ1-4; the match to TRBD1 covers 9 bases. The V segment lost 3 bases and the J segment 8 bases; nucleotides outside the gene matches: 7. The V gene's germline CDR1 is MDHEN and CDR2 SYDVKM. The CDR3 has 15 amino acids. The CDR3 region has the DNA TGTGCCAGCAGTTTGCCCGGGACAGGGCAGGAAAAACTGTTTTTT. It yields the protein CASSLPGTGQEKLFF.

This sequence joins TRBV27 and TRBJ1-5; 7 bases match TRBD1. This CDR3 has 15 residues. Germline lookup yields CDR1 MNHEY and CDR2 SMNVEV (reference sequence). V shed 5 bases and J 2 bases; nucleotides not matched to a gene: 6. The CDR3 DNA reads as TGTGCCAGCAGTCGAATCACAGGGGGCAATCAGCCCCAGCATTTT. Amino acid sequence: CASSRITGGNQPQHF.

Here the CDR3 reads CASSQDLGLAGPPEREQYF. CDR3 in DNA: TGCGCCAGCAGCCAAGATCTAGGACTAGCGGGCCCCCCGGAGAGAGAGCAGTACTTC. The chain has TRBV4-1 and TRBJ2-7, with 11 bases identical to TRBD2. Germline V gene lookup returns CDR1 MGHRA and CDR2 YSYEKL. V dropped 0 bases and J dropped 7; count of bases not matched to a gene: 17. The CDR3 loop spans 19 amino acids.

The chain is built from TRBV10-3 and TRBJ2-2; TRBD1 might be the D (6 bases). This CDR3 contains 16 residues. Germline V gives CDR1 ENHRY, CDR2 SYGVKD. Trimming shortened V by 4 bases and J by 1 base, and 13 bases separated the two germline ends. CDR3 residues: CAISGRQDRNTGELFF. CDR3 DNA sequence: TGTGCCATCAGTGGACGACAGGATAGGAACACCGGGGAGCTGTTTTTT.

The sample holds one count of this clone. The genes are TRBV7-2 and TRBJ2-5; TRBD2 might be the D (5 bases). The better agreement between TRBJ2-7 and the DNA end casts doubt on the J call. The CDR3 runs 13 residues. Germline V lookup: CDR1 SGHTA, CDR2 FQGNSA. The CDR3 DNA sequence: TGTGCCAGCGGCCGTGGAGGTATCAACGAGCAGTACTTC. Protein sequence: CASGRGGINEQYF.

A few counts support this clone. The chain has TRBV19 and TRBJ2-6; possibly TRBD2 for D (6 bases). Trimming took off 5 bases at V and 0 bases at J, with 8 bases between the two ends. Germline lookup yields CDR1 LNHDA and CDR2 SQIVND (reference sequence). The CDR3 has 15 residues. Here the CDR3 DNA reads TGTGCCAGTAGTCGGGACTTCTCTGGGGCCAACGTCCTGACTTTC. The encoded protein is CASSRDFSGANVLTF. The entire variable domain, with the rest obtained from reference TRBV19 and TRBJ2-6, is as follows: DGGITQSPKYLFRKEGQNVTLSCEQNLNHDAMYWYRQDPGQGLRLIYYSQIVNDFQKGDIAEGYSVSREKKESFPLTVTSAQKNPTAFYLCASSRDFSGANVLTFGAGSRLTVL.

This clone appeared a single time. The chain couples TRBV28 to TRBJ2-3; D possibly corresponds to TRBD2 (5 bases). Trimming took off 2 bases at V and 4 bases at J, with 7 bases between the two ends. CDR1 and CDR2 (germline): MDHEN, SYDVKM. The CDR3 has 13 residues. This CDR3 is CASSLGSADTQYF. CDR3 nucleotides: TGTGCCAGCAGTTTAGGGAGCGCAGATACGCAGTATTTT.

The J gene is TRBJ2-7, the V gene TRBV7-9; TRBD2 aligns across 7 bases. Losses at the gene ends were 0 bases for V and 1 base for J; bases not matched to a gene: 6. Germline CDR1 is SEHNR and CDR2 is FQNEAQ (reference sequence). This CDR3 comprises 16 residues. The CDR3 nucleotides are TGTGCCAGCAGCTTAGCGTGGGGGGAGGGGTCCTACGAGCAGTACTTC. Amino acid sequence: CASSLAWGEGSYEQYF.

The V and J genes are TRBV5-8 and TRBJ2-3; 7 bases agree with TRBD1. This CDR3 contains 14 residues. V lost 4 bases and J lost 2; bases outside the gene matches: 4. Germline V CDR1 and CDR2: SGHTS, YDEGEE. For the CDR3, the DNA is TGTGCCAGCAGCCCCACAGGGGCCACAGATACGCAGTATTTT. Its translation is CASSPTGATDTQYF.

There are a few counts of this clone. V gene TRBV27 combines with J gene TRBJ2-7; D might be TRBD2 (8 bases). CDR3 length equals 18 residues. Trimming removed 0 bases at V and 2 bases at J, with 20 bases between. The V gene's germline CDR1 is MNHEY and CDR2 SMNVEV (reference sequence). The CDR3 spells CASSLSGGELAGTYEQYF. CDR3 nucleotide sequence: TGTGCCAGCAGTTTATCAGGGGGCGAATTAGCGGGAACCTACGAGCAGTACTTC.

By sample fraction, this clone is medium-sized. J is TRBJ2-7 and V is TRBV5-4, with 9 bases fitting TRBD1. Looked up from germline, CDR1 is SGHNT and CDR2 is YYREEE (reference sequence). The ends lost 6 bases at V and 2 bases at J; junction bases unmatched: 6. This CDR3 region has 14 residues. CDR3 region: CASKPTGGAYEQYF. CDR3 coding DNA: TGTGCCAGCAAACCGACAGGGGGGGCCTACGAGCAGTACTTC.

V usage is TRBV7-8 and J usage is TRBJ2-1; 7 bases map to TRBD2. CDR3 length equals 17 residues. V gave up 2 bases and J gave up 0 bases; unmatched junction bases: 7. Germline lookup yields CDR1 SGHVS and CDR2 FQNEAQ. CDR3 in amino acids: CASSLKEAGFSYNEQFF. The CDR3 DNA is TGTGCCAGCAGCTTAAAAGAAGCGGGATTCTCCTACAATGAGCAGTTCTTC.

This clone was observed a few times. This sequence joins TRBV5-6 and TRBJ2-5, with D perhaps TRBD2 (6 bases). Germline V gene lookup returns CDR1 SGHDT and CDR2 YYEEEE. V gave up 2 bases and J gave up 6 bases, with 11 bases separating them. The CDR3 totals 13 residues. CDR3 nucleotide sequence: TGTGCCAGCAGCTTTGGGGAGGCGAAGACCCAGTACTTC. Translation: CASSFGEAKTQYF.

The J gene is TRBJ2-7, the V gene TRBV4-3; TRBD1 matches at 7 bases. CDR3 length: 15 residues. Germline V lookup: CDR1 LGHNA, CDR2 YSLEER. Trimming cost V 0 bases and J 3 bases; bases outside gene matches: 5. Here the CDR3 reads CASSQENRGLYEQYF. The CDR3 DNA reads TGCGCCAGCAGCCAAGAGAACAGGGGCCTCTACGAGCAGTACTTC.

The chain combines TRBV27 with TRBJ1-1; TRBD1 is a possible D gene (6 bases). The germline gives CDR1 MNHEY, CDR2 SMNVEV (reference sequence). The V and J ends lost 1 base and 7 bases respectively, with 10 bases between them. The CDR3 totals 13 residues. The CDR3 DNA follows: TGTGCCAGCAGTTTATATAGGGGGATTGAAGCTTTCTTT. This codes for CASSLYRGIEAFF.

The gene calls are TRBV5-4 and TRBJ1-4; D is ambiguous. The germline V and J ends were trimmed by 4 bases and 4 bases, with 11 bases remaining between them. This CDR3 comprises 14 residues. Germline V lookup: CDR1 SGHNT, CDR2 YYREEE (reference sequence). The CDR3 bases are TGTGCCAGCAGCCCGCGGTCCGATAATGAAAAACTGTTTTTT. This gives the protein CASSPRSDNEKLFF.

The DNA of the CDR3 is TGTGCCAGTAGTATGGGTGGGACTTTTCTTGAGCAGTTCTTC. Protein product: CASSMGGTFLEQFF. V usage is TRBV19 and J usage is TRBJ2-1; D is possibly TRBD2 (6 bases). V gave up 3 bases and J gave up 9 bases, with 15 bases separating them. Looked up from germline, CDR1 is LNHDA and CDR2 is SQIVND (reference sequence). This CDR3 spans 14 amino acids.

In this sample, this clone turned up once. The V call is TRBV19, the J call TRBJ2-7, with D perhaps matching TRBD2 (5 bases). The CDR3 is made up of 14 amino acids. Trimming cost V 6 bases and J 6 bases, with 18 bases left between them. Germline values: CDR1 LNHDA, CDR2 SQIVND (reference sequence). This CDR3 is CASSAKWENPEQYF. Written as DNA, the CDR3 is TGTGCCAGTAGCGCTAAGTGGGAGAATCCCGAGCAGTACTTC.

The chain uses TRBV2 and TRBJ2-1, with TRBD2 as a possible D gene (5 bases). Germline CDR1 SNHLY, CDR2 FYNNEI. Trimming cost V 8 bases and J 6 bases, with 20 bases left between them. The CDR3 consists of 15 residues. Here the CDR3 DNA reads TGTGCCAGCTCCTTTCGGGGATTAGTCGCCAATGAGCAGTTCTTC. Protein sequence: CASSFRGLVANEQFF.